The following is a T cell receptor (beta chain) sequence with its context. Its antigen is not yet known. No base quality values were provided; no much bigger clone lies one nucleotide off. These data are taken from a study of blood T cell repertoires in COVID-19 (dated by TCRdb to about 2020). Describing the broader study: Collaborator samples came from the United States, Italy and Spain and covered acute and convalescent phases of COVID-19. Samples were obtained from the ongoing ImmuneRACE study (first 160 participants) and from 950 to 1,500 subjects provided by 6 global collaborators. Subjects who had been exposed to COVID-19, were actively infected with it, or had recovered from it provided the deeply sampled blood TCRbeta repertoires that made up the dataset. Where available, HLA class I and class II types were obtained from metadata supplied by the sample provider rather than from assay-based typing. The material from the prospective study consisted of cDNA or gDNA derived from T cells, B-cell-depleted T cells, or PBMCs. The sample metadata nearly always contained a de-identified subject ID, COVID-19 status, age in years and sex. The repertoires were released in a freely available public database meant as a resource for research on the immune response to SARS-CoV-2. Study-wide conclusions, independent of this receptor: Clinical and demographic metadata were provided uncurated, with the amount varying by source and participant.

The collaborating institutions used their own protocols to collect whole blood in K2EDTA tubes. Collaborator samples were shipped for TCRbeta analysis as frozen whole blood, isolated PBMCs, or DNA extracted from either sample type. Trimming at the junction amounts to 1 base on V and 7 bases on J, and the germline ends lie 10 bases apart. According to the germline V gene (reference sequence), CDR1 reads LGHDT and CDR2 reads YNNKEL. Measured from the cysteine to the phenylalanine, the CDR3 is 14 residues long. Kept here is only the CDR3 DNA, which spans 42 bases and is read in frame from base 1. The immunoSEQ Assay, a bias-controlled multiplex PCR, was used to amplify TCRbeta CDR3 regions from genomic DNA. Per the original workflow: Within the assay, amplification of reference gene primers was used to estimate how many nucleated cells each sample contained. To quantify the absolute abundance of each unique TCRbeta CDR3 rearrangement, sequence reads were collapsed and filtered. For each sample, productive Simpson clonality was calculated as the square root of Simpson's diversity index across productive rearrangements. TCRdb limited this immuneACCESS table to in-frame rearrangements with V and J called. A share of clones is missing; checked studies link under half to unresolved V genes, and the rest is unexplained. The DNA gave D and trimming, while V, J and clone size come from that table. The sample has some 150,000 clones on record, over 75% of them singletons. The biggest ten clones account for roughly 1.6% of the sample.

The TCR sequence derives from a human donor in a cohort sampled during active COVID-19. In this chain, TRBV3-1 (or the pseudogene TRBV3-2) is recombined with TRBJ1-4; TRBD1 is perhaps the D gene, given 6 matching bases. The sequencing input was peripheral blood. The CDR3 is CASSQAGAAEKLFF. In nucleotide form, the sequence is TGTGCCAGCAGCCAAGCAGGGGCAGCTGAAAAACTGTTTTTT.